This TCR beta chain stems from a study of blood T cell repertoires in COVID-19. The assay was immunoSEQ multiplex PCR, and TCRdb's table has in-frame clones only and misses some. The table lists 100,000 to 150,000 clones, about 90% of them singletons. This CDR3 comprises 15 residues. The ends were cut back, 2 bases at V and 5 bases at J, with 10 bases in the middle. Germline CDR1 and CDR2: SGHVS and FQNEAQ. This TCR came from a woman aged 45-59 years with active or convalescent COVID-19. J is TRBJ1-6 and V is TRBV7-8; D not resolved. The sample taken for sequencing was peripheral blood. CDR3 bases: TGTGCCAGCAGCTTATCGGTCACCGATAATTCACCCCTCCACTTT. Translation: CASSLSVTDNSPLHF.